This TCR beta chain originates from a study of shared clonotypes between healthy human individuals. Broader study findings: Sharing across four donors was seen in 4.5% to 6.5% of naive CD4 clonotypes. The donor pool, a small one, limited the genetic and exposure-history diversity represented.

CD45RO-negative, CCR7-selected cells formed the naive CD8 fraction, which excluded terminally differentiated effector memory CD45RA+ cells. The healthy adult donors were HIV-negative and reported no recent acute infections or vaccinations. With regard to this clone: What it binds is not known.

The authors distributed each subset's genomic DNA evenly over several immunoSEQ plates. Produced via immunoSEQ multiplex PCR; TCRdb's table is partial and in-frame only. The sample shows around 2,000,000 clones, roughly 94% of them seen only once. Material: naive CD8+ T cells sorted from blood. This TCR was recovered from a man aged 18 to 35 in good health.

The CDR3 loop reads CASRLALLDEQYF. In DNA, the CDR3 is TGTGCCAGCAGACTAGCGCTACTCGACGAGCAGTACTTC. The gene calls are TRBV27 and TRBJ2-7; 7 bases fit TRBD2. J was trimmed by 5 bases and V by 6 bases; bases with no gene match: 7. The CDR3 is 13 residues long. The V gene's germline CDR1 is MNHEY and CDR2 SMNVEV (reference sequence).